This passage covers 8 T cell receptor beta chains from one sample sequenced in a study of CD8+CD57+ T cells in acquired aplastic anemia. Sequenced patients had shown CD8+CD57+ cell expansion by flow cytometry. Profiles of TCR beta VDJ and CDR3 were generated from a genomic DNA template. MiXCR was run by TCRdb on the reads, yielding one entry per CDR3 protein. The sample comprises 130,000 or so distinct CDR3 sequences, 45% to 60% of which are singletons, and 25% to 35% rests with the top ten. The source material was sorted CD4+, CD8+, or CD8+CD57+ T cells (not recorded which) from PBMCs. The receptors derive from a human donor with aplastic anemia.

The rearrangement links TRBV4-3 to TRBJ2-3; 8 nucleotides align to TRBD1. V lost 5 bases to trimming and J lost 5 bases; unmatched junction nucleotides: 3. Germline loops: CDR1 LGHNA, CDR2 YSLEER. This CDR3 is built from 13 residues. The CDR3 sequence is CASSKQGEDTQYF. In nucleotides, the CDR3 is TGCGCCAGCAGCAAACAGGGGGAAGATACGCAGTATTTT.

A word on this clonotype: A much larger clonotype is one base distant, so this may be a read error. The chain has TRBV24-1 and TRBJ1-2; D is undetermined. CDR3 length: 15 amino acids. Trimming cost V 4 bases and J 0 bases, with 11 bases left between them. Germline loops: CDR1 KGHDR, CDR2 SFDVKD. CDR3 region: CATSEEEGSNYGYTF. CDR3 bases: TGTGCCACCAGTGAAGAGGAAGGCTCTAACTATGGCTACACCTTC.

The rearrangement joins TRBV15 to TRBJ2-1; D ambiguous. Per the germline V gene, CDR1 is LNHNV and CDR2 is YYDKDF (reference sequence). Trimming removed 5 bases from V and 5 bases from J, with 19 bases in between. The CDR3 totals 16 residues. The CDR3 region has the DNA TGTGCCACCAGCGCCCCGCCCATGGGCCAACACAATGAGCAGTTCTTC. Translated, it gives CATSAPPMGQHNEQFF. The variable domain in full, with the rest retrieved from reference TRBV15 and TRBJ2-1, is DAMVIQNPRYQVTQFGKPVTLSCSQTLNHNVMYWYQQKSSQAPKLLFHYYDKDFNNEADTPDNFQSRRPNTSFCFLDIRSPGLGDTAMYLCATSAPPMGQHNEQFFGPGTRLTVL.

The chain carries TRBV24-1 and TRBJ2-1; 9 bases line up with TRBD1. This CDR3 contains 15 residues. With V trimmed by 1 base and J by 5 bases, 2 bases remained unmatched. The germline V gene has CDR1 KGHDR and CDR2 SFDVKD. CDR3 coding DNA: TGTGCCACCAGTGATTTCCGGGACAGGGACAATGAGCAGTTCTTC. Amino acids: CATSDFRDRDNEQFF.

The V call is TRBV2, the J call TRBJ2-7, with 7 nucleotides matching TRBD2. The CDR3 sequence is 17 residues long. V was clipped by 2 bases and J by 6 bases; unmatched bases: 16. Germline loops: CDR1 SNHLY, CDR2 FYNNEI. The CDR3 is CASSERSGGRTSAEQYF. CDR3 DNA: TGTGCCAGCAGTGAAAGGTCGGGAGGCAGGACTTCGGCCGAGCAGTACTTC.

This clonotype appeared many times. The CDR3 loop is CASSAPRDRNSPLHF. CDR3 sequence (DNA): TGTGCCAGCAGCGCCCCCCGGGACCGGAATTCACCCCTCCACTTT. This rearrangement joins TRBV2 to TRBJ1-6; tentatively, D is TRBD1 (5 bases). V lost 6 bases and J lost 7, with 16 bases in between. The CDR3 consists of 15 residues. Germline CDR1 SNHLY, CDR2 FYNNEI.

This clonotype was detected once. The V and J genes are TRBV2 and TRBJ2-7; D is unresolved. The CDR3 totals 12 residues. CDR1 and CDR2 (germline): SNHLY, FYNNEI. Between the trimmed V and J ends, which lost 3 bases and 3 bases, there was a span of 6 bases. CDR3 coding DNA: TGTGCCAGCAGTGATTCAGGCTACGAGCAGTACTTC. Its translation: CASSDSGYEQYF.

Only a few counts were recorded for this clonotype. The rearrangement links TRBV12-3 or TRBV12-4 to TRBJ2-1; 9 bases align to TRBD1. J was trimmed by 11 bases and V by 2 bases; bases with no gene match: 7. This CDR3 is 14 amino acids long. The CDR3 here is CASSLWGQGKKQFF. For the CDR3, the DNA is TGTGCCAGCAGTTTATGGGGACAGGGCAAGAAGCAGTTCTTC.